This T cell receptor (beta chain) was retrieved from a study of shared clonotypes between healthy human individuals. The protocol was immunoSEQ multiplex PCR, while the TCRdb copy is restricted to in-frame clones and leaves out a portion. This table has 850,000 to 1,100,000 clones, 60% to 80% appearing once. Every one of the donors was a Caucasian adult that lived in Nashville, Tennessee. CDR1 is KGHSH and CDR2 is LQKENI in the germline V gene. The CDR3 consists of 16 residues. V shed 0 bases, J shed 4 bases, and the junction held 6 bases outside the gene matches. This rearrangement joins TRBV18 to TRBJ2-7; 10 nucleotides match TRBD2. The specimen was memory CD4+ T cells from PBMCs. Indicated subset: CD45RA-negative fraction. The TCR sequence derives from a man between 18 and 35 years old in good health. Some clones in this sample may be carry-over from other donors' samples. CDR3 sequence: CASSPPSGGGHYEQYF. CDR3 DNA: TGTGCCAGCTCACCACCGAGCGGGGGGGGCCATTACGAGCAGTACTTC.